A selection of T cell receptor beta chains follows, all from one sample in a study of Ad26.COV2.S vaccination and SARS-CoV-2 variants. The method was immunoSEQ multiplex PCR; TCRdb's version includes in-frame clones alone and lacks a portion of them. There are hundreds of thousands of clones in the sample; 92% occur only once, and 3.5% to 4.5% lies in the top ten. The material sequenced was peripheral blood, taken after recovery from COVID-19. The receptor set was obtained from a human donor who had recovered from COVID-19. CDR3s include the opening cysteine and the closing phenylalanine or tryptophan.

TRBV5-1,CASSLEGGAGNQPQHF
TRBV18,CASSPRGRTPQETQYF
TRBV6-5,CASSYGLFGGKDEQYF
TRBV2,CASSSGLDEQFF
TRBV11-1,CASSLVGGEQYF
TRBV7-3,CASSPQGTDTQYF
TRBV5-6,CASSLEGEVADLNSPLHF
TRBV19,CASSRFKGGLSIQPYEQYF
TRBV5-4,CASSLSQGVNTEAFF
TRBV10-1,CASSEFQGAVTEAFF
TRBV6-5,CASSPRGSSGNTIYF
TRBV9,CASSPGQASYEQYF
TRBV11-2,CASSLTAAGYREQYF
TRBV5-1,CASSLAGGGGLTDTQYF
TRBV5-4,CASSLGTGAEAFF
TRBV19,CASKKLYQPYEQYF
TRBV14,CASSQGVGLAVQETQYF
TRBV2,CASSLPGLAPNNEQFF
TRBV14,CASRNRRGSGGYTF
TRBV7-6,CASSPGGHLNTEAFF
TRBV7-2,CASSLGRSFQETQYF
TRBV7-9,CASSLSQGAQETQYF
TRBV6-5,CASSYSFGSGNTIYF
TRBV7-2,CASSFAVQGVWNSPLHF
TRBV9,CASSVGGSTEAFF
TRBV20-1,CSAIETGAKEGYTF
TRBV6-5,CATPQGGGQETQYF
TRBV5-6,CASSFEGETQEAQYF
TRBV5-4,CASTTRDAKETQYF
TRBV27,CASSLLGDSQETQYF
TRBV5-1,CASSLSPGAGSYEQYF
TRBV14,CASTPRLVSWWPQHF
TRBV5-4,CASSPRRARETGELFF
TRBV27,CASSFTGNTEAFF
TRBV5-4,CASSSGQGMIGYTF
TRBV7-2,CASSLAPENYGYTF
TRBV5-8,CASSVGLVEETQYF
TRBV4-1,CASSQVDRGYGYTF
TRBV4-1,CASSQDGVFANQPQHF
TRBV7-6,CASSLTGGTETQYF
TRBV5-6,CASSKENRGQGGYTF